The 20 T cell receptor beta chains below all came from one sample that was sequenced in a study of beta chain features in type 1 diabetes (dated by TCRdb to the late 2010s). Library generation was performed with the immunoSEQ multiplex PCR assay. The High Capacity cDNA Reverse Transcription Kit was used to reverse transcribe all of the isolated RNA, meaning that expressed TCRB transcripts were what got sequenced. TCRdb took this table from immuneACCESS and kept in-frame rearrangements with V and J called. Such tables lack part of the clones; where checked against another copy, unresolved V genes explain under half of the gap, and the rest is unexplained. The sample table shows 300,000 or so clones, and around 8.5% are seen once. The ten largest clones add up to more than 0.8% of the sample. Study-wide findings and limitations: In all four CD4+ subsets, TCRB CDR3 length was moderately but significantly shorter in type 1 diabetes patients.

Which antigens these TCRs recognize remains unknown. Material: central memory CD4+ T cells from blood. Source of these receptors: a man between 25 and 39 years old with type 1 diabetes.

The chain employs TRBV2 and TRBJ1-4; 9 bases line up with TRBD1. This CDR3 comprises 15 residues. The germline CDR1 and CDR2 sequences are SNHLY and FYNNEI. With 6 bases clipped from V and 7 bases from J, the junction kept 9 bases outside the gene matches. CDR3 region: CASRYSTGGVEKLFF. The CDR3 DNA reads as TGTGCCAGCAGGTACTCTACAGGGGGCGTTGAAAAACTGTTTTTT.

This clone occurred a few times. V is TRBV15 and J is TRBJ1-1; 10 bases fit TRBD1. CDR3 length equals 15 residues. The V gene end was trimmed by 3 bases and the J gene end by 2 bases; junction bases not matched to a gene: 3. Germline CDR1 and CDR2: LNHNV and YYDKDF (reference sequence). The DNA of the CDR3 is TGTGCCACCAGCAGGGGGGACAGGGGTAACACTGAAGCTTTCTTT. It translates to CATSRGDRGNTEAFF.

This clone came up a few times. The chain combines TRBV7-9 with TRBJ1-1; D may be TRBD1 (6 bases). There are 14 residues in the CDR3. Between the trimmed V and J ends, which lost 6 bases and 0 bases, there was a span of 11 bases. Germline loops: CDR1 SEHNR, CDR2 FQNEAQ (reference sequence). DNA for the CDR3: TGTGCCAGCAGGCCGGACAGTGTGAACACTGAAGCTTTCTTT. This translates into CASRPDSVNTEAFF.

The chain is built from TRBV28 and TRBJ2-3; the match to TRBD2 covers 10 bases. This CDR3 region has 14 residues. V lost 6 bases, J lost 6 bases, and 6 bases stayed unmatched. Per the germline V gene, CDR1 is MDHEN and CDR2 is SYDVKM. CDR3 bases: TGTGCCAGCAGGTCTAGCGGGGGTGATGATACGCAGTATTTT. Translated: CASRSSGGDDTQYF. The whole variable domain, filled in from reference TRBV28 and TRBJ2-3, reads DVKVTQSSRYLVKRTGEKVFLECVQDMDHENMFWYRQDPGLGLRLIYFSYDVKMKEKGDIPEGYSVSREKKERFSLILESASTNQTSMYLCASRSSGGDDTQYFGPGTRLTVL.

The rearrangement uses TRBV9 and TRBJ1-6; 7 nucleotides align to TRBD1. Germline CDR1 SGDLS, CDR2 YYNGEE. The CDR3 spans 15 residues. Losses at the gene ends were 0 bases for V and 7 bases for J; bases not matched to a gene: 4. The CDR3 DNA reads TGTGCCAGCAGCGTAGGAGGGGACAGAAATTCACCCCTCCACTTT. Protein sequence: CASSVGGDRNSPLHF.

The chain is built from TRBV7-9 and TRBJ2-7; 8 nucleotides line up with TRBD1. This CDR3 is built from 14 residues. Germline V lookup: CDR1 SEHNR, CDR2 FQNEAQ (reference sequence). J gave up 4 bases and V 6 bases, and 8 bases lay outside the gene matches. The CDR3 DNA follows: TGTGCCAGCAGTCCCAGGACAGGGCCTTACGAGCAGTACTTC. This gives the protein CASSPRTGPYEQYF.

The table lists this clone with a few counts. This chain links TRBV4-3 with TRBJ2-1, with D possibly TRBD2 on 5 matching bases. Per germline, CDR1 LGHNA and CDR2 YSLEER. This CDR3 has 17 residues. V lost 4 bases and J lost 0, with 16 bases in between. This chain's CDR3 is CASSPRRSSYSYNEQFF. The CDR3 DNA follows: TGCGCCAGCAGCCCACGACGGTCTAGCTACTCCTACAATGAGCAGTTCTTC.

This clone was recorded a few times. The chain combines TRBV30 with TRBJ2-4, with D possibly being TRBD1 (6 bases). V gave up 2 bases and J gave up 6 bases, with 8 bases separating them. Germline V gene sequence: CDR1 GTSNPN, CDR2 SVGIG (reference sequence). There are 12 residues in the CDR3. CDR3 residues: CAWSPQGNIQYF. CDR3 in DNA: TGTGCCTGGAGTCCACAGGGAAACATTCAGTACTTC. The full variable domain, with the rest looked up from reference TRBV30 and TRBJ2-4, is SQTIHQWPATLVQPVGSPLSLECTVEGTSNPNLYWYRQAAGRGLQLLFYSVGIGQISSEVPQNLSASRPQDRQFILSSKKLLLSDSGFYLCAWSPQGNIQYFGAGTRLSVL.

This clone was detected many times. The chain has TRBV2 and TRBJ1-6, with 7 bases identical to TRBD1. The CDR3 extends over 16 amino acids. V lost 3 bases to trimming and J lost 8 bases; unmatched junction nucleotides: 10. Germline-derived CDR1 and CDR2 are SNHLY and FYNNEI. The CDR3 is CASSEADVRGHSPLHF. For the CDR3, the DNA is TGTGCCAGCAGTGAGGCCGACGTAAGGGGGCATTCACCCCTCCACTTT.

Only a few counts were recorded for this clone. J is TRBJ2-1 and V is TRBV9; maybe TRBD1 (5 bases). The V gene's germline CDR1 is SGDLS and CDR2 YYNGEE. V was cut by 4 bases and J by 5 bases, with 13 bases left in between. The CDR3 spans 14 residues. CDR3 coding DNA: TGTGCCAGCAGCAAGTTTACGACAGACAATGAGCAGTTCTTC. It is translated as CASSKFTTDNEQFF.

The rearrangement uses TRBV18 and TRBJ1-6; no clear D gene. The ends were cut back, 2 bases at V and 7 bases at J, with 12 bases in the middle. This CDR3 is 15 amino acids long. Germline V gene lookup returns CDR1 KGHSH and CDR2 LQKENI. CDR3 in DNA: TGTGCCAGCTCACCAAAGGAGGGAGCGAATTCACCCCTCCACTTT. This codes for CASSPKEGANSPLHF.

The chain joins TRBV5-1 to TRBJ1-6, with 7 positions matching TRBD1. The CDR3 totals 14 residues. Trimming removed 2 bases from V and 7 bases from J; junction bases left unmatched: 3. Germline lookup yields CDR1 SGHRS and CDR2 YFSETQ. The CDR3: CASSLGTANSPLHF. The CDR3 nucleotides read TGCGCCAGCAGCTTAGGGACAGCGAATTCACCCCTCCACTTT. The complete variable domain, with remaining parts taken from reference TRBV5-1 and TRBJ1-6, reads KAGVTQTPRYLIKTRGQQVTLSCSPISGHRSVSWYQQTPGQGLQFLFEYFSETQRNKGNFPGRFSGRQFSNSRSEMNVSTLELGDSALYLCASSLGTANSPLHFGNGTRLTVT.

This clone was picked up a small number of times. This chain links TRBV5-6 with TRBJ1-5, with no clear D. V was pared by 0 bases and J by 2 bases, with 9 bases between. Germline CDR1 and CDR2: SGHDT and YYEEEE. The CDR3 has 15 residues. The CDR3 reads CASSLGGFGNQPQHF. In nucleotides, the CDR3 is TGTGCCAGCAGCTTGGGGGGATTTGGCAATCAGCCCCAGCATTTT.

This clone showed up just a few times. This chain joins TRBV21-1 and TRBJ2-2; the D call of TRBD1 is as the table states it, not checked on the DNA. TRBV21-1 is a known pseudogene. This CDR3 spans 20 amino acids. The CDR3 DNA reads as TGTGCCAGCAGCAAAGGATCAAGATTAACCGGGACAGGAATAACCGGGGAGCTGTTTTTT. It translates to CASSKGSRLTGTGITGELFF.

The chain has TRBV7-8 and TRBJ1-5, with a possible D match to TRBD1 (5 bases). Trimming pared 8 bases from V and 6 bases from J, leaving 11 bases between. CDR1 is SGHVS and CDR2 is FQNEAQ in the germline V gene. There are 12 residues in the CDR3. CDR3 protein: CASGDYGQPQHF. The CDR3 DNA follows: TGTGCCAGCGGGGACTATGGTCAGCCCCAGCATTTT.

This clone was seen only a few times. The chain has TRBV9 and TRBJ1-6; D is undetermined. Looked up from germline, CDR1 is SGDLS and CDR2 is YYNGEE. The CDR3 runs 14 residues. V lost 3 bases, J lost 10 bases, and 14 bases lay in between. CDR3 residues: CASSASVDRSPLHF. CDR3 coding DNA: TGTGCCAGCAGCGCCTCGGTTGATCGCTCACCCCTCCACTTT.

The chain employs TRBV4-1 and TRBJ2-3; no clear D. Trimming stripped 4 bases from V and 5 bases from J, with 10 bases between. There are 13 residues in the CDR3. Germline V CDR1 and CDR2: MGHRA, YSYEKL. This CDR3 reads CASSLQTGDTQYF. The CDR3 DNA is TGCGCCAGCAGCCTCCAAACCGGAGATACGCAGTATTTT.

The chain recombines TRBV12-5 with TRBJ2-3; unclear D gene. From germline, CDR1 is LGHNT and CDR2 FRNRAP. With 6 bases removed from V and 5 bases from J, the gap between germline ends came to 9 bases. The CDR3 sequence is 12 residues long. The CDR3 protein is CASGRVLDTQYF. CDR3 nucleotide sequence: TGTGCTAGTGGAAGGGTGTTAGATACGCAGTATTTT.

This clone appeared many times. At the DNA level, this CDR3 is encoded by other sequences in the same sample as well. The genes are TRBV28 and TRBJ2-5; D is uncertain. Germline-derived CDR1 and CDR2 are MDHEN and SYDVKM. The CDR3 is made up of 13 amino acids. Trimming removed 4 bases at V and 5 bases at J, with 11 bases between. DNA of the CDR3: TGTGCCAGCAGTTCCTCCCGAGGCGAGACCCAGTACTTC. Protein: CASSSSRGETQYF.

V gene TRBV7-8 combines with J gene TRBJ1-4, with D perhaps TRBD1 (6 bases). The V and J ends lost 1 base and 5 bases respectively, with 11 bases between them. Germline V CDR1 and CDR2: SGHVS, FQNEAQ. The CDR3 extends over 15 amino acids. The chain's CDR3 is CASSLGQGKNEKLFF. Written as DNA, the CDR3 is TGTGCCAGCAGCTTAGGGCAGGGGAAAAATGAAAAACTGTTTTTT.